The text below deals with one TCR beta chain. This clone was seen only once. Its antigen has not been determined. No much larger clone exists at a distance of one base, and base qualities are not known. CD8 naive samples consisted of CD45RO-negative cells that were positively selected for CCR7, yielding a CD45RA+CCR7+ population without TemRA cells. The donors were healthy, HIV-negative adults who had no recently reported acute infections or vaccinations. Only Caucasian adults living in Nashville, Tennessee, USA were represented among the donors. Blood was collected by leukapheresis, and PBMCs were isolated by Ficoll-Histopaque density gradient centrifugation and then cryopreserved in liquid nitrogen vapor phase. Analytical flow cytometry was used to check the purity and quantity of every magnetically sorted T cell population. Each sorted fraction had its genomic DNA isolated and then quantified by UV absorbance on a Nanodrop 2000c.

This entry comes from a study of shared clonotypes between healthy human individuals (dated by TCRdb to the early 2020s). As for the study more broadly: The cohort included three men and a couple of women between 18 and 49 years of age. For each donor, three plates each were used for CD4 naive and CD4 memory, two plates were used for CD8 naive, and one plate was used for CD8 memory. To estimate repertoire size and how much clonotypes are shared between individuals, the study performed deep sequencing of blood TCR repertoires from a few healthy adults. Different laboratories and diverse techniques were used to prepare libraries and sequence TCR repertoires, to increase sequencing depth and limit assay-specific biases. Leukapheresis yielded between about 0.94 and 9.5 billion PBMCs per donor. The paper as a whole reports these results and caveats: Even with the large sequencing depth, rarefaction of the sorted-subset datasets indicated that sequencing was incomplete. Sampling was restricted to blood, and TCR repertoires in tissues likely differ from the TCR repertoires found in blood. When a handful of donors were compared, the shared fraction of clonotypes was approximately 5% for naive CD4, around 3.5% for naive CD8, about 2.5% for memory CD4, and less than 0.45% for memory CD8. Compared with non-shared clonotypes, clonotypes shared by all four sorted-subset donors had higher generation probabilities. Because the study included a small number of donors, the genetic and exposure-history diversity represented was limited. Pairwise subsampling indicated that sequencing depth was expected to affect the degree of clonotype sharing among donors. Naive subsets generally had larger estimated clonotype richness than memory subsets.

Using the deep immunoSEQ assay, TCR CDR3 regions were amplified from genomic DNA by multiplex PCR. For each cell subset, the extracted genomic DNA was distributed evenly across all wells of several immunoSEQ 96-well plates, and each plate served as one replicate. For sorted subsets, approximately 200 ng of genomic DNA, equivalent to 25,000 to 35,000 T cell genomes, went into each replicate PCR. The purified libraries were quantified using a Qubit 3.0 fluorometer, sized with a Bioanalyzer 2100, and then quantified again using the KAPA Library Quantification kit. Every immunoSEQ 96-well plate was sequenced on a separate single-read 150-cycle Illumina NextSeq 550 flow cell. Per the authors' processing: The immunoSEQ output contained only junctional sequences without quality scores, so filtering could not match that applied to full-length reads. Sequences were annotated with PyIR, a Python wrapper for IgBLAST v1.9, using IMGT germline references to assign V/J genes and CDR3. Reads with weak V/J assignments (E-value above 1e-6), missing CDR3, stop codons, out-of-frame junctions, or ambiguous translated residues were removed. V3J clonotypes were defined as sequences sharing the same inferred V gene, J gene, and CDR3 amino acid sequence. The percentage overlap between two repertoires was calculated by dividing the number of shared unique clonotypes by the size of the smaller repertoire. RTK rarefaction, the Chao1 estimator, and Recon v2.1 estimates of unobserved clonotypes were used to assess repertoire richness. Generation probabilities for all TCRbeta clonotypes obtained by the gDNA method from several donors were computed using OLGA. Here the immuneACCESS table is served through TCRdb, limited to in-frame sequences with V and J called. Missing clones are a known gap in these copies; in checked studies unresolved V genes cover under half, and the rest lacks a known reason. For V, J and clone size, that table is used; D and trimming come from the DNA. The sample contains about 2 million clones, about 95% of them found a single time. The ten largest make up 1% to 1.5% of the sample.

The CDR1 and CDR2 encoded by the germline V gene are SGDLS and YYNGEE. V is shortened by 4 bases, J by 5 bases, and the region joining them spans 12 bases. From the cysteine up to the phenylalanine, the CDR3 has a length of 13 residues. Only CDR3 DNA is held: 39 bases, read in frame from base 1. The sample comprised naive CD8+ T cells sorted from blood. Per the publication, the cell subset or site label means: CD45RA+CCR7+. The TCR sequence derives from a man between 18 and 35 years old in good health. Recombination linked TRBV9 to TRBJ1-1; the best D guess is TRBD1, with 5 bases matching. The nucleotide sequence reads as follows: TGTGCCAGCAGCCCCCCCAGGGTTACTGAAGCTTTCTTT. It translates to CASSPPRVTEAFF.